The T cell receptor beta chain described here comes from a study of graft-versus-host responses after intestinal transplantation. Study in general: Recipients underwent multivisceral, liver-intestinal, or isolated intestinal transplants. For 2 to 4 years after anti-thymocyte globulin induction, all recipients took tacrolimus and steroids.

General study points: Within the allografts of patients who had graft-donor T cell macrochimerism, graft-versus-host to host-versus-graft clonal ratios were high. Recipient marrow harbored GvH clones, some of which surfaced first in ileum or blood.

The data were produced by immunoSEQ multiplex PCR, yet TCRdb's version contains in-frame clones alone and is incomplete. This sample has about 90,000 clones, with around 93% found just once. A note on this clone: Antigen specificity is unknown.

V gave up 6 bases and J gave up 0 bases, with 11 bases separating them. Germline CDR1 reads SNHLY; CDR2 reads FYNNEI. CDR3 length: 14 residues. The chain employs TRBV2 and TRBJ1-1; no definite D call. Sequences were derived from unstimulated CD4+ T cells sorted from spleen or lymph node cells, sampled before transplant. The TCR sequence derives from a human donor who was the organ donor for an intestinal transplant. The CDR3 DNA is TGTGCCAGCAGGGAGTTGGGAGTGAACACTGAAGCTTTCTTT. It codes for CASRELGVNTEAFF. Variable domain in full (rest from reference TRBV2 and TRBJ1-1): EPEVTQTPSHQVTQMGQEVILRCVPISNHLYFYWYRQILGQKVEFLVSFYNNEISEKSEIFDDQFSVERPDGSNFTLKIRSTKLEDSAMYFCASRELGVNTEAFFGQGTRLTVV.